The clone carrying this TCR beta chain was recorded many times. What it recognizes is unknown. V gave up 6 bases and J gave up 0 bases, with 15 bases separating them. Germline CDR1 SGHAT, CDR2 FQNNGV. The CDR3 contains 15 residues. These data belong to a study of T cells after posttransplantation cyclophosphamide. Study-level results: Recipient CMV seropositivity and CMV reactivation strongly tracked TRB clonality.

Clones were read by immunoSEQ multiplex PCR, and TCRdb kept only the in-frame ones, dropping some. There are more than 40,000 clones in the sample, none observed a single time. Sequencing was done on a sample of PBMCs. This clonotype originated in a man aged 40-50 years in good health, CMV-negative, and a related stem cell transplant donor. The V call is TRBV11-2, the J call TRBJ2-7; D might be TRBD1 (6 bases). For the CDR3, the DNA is TGTGCCAGCAGACACAGGGCCTTGAGCTCCTACGAGCAGTACTTC. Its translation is CASRHRALSSYEQYF.